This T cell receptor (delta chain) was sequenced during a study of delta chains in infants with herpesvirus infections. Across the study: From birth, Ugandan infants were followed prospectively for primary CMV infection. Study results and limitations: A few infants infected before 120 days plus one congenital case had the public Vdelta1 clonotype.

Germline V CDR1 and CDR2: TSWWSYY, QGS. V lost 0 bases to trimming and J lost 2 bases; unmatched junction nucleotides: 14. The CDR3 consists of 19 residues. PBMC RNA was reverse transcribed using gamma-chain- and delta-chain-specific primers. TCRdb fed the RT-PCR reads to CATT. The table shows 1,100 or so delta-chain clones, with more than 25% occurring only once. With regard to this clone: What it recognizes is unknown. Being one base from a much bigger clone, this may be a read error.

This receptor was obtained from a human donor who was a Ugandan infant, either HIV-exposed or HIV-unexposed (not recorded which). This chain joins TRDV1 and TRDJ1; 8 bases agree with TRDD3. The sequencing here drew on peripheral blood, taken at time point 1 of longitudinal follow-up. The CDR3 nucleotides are TGTGCTCTTGGGGAACTGTTTAAGGCGGGGGATATAGCGACCGATAAACTCATCTTT. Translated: CALGELFKAGDIATDKLIF.